One sample yielded the 31 T cell receptor beta chains listed below, sequenced in a study of CD8 T cells in ankylosing spondylitis (dated by TCRdb to about 2017). Results and caveats for the whole study, not just this receptor: A TCR beta motif made up of seven or eight highly homologous amino acid variants appeared to be characteristic of blood from ankylosing spondylitis patients.

Their recognized antigens are unknown. Libraries were built with 5' RACE. Sequenced on an Illumina HiSeq 2500. TCRdb applied fastp at Q25 and MiXCR to the public reads, then kept only in-frame beta chains. CDR3 protein sequences are deduplicated, and each keeps its most common genes and DNA. The sample yields approximately 550,000 distinct CDR3 sequences; about 13% were counted once. Jointly, the top ten make up almost 7% of the sample. Sample: blood, either unsorted or a sorted T cell fraction (not recorded which). These receptors came from a male donor with ankylosing spondylitis.

This clonotype was observed a handful of times. The rearrangement uses TRBV5-1 and TRBJ2-7; 8 bases map to TRBD1. Germline values: CDR1 SGHRS, CDR2 YFSETQ. The V and J ends lost 2 bases and 3 bases, in that order; junction bases with no gene match: 7. This CDR3 has 15 residues. The CDR3 bases are TGCGCCAGCAGCTTCGCCCGGACAGGGCGCTACGAGCAGTACTTC. Translated: CASSFARTGRYEQYF.

This clonotype was observed many times. V and J are TRBV12-3 or TRBV12-4 and TRBJ1-5; TRBD1 agrees at 8 bases. The CDR3 has 15 amino acids. V trimming: 5 bases; J trimming: 5 bases; junction bases outside the gene matches: 8. CDR3 coding DNA: TGTGCCAGCAGTAACGGACAGGGCCTTTATCAGCCCCAGCATTTT. It codes for CASSNGQGLYQPQHF.

This sequence joins TRBV20-1 and TRBJ2-7, with 7 bases aligning to TRBD2. CDR1 DFQATT and CDR2 SNEGSKA come from the germline V gene (reference sequence). The CDR3 is 14 amino acids. In nucleotides, the CDR3 is TGCAGCGCCCTGGGGAGCGGGGCACACTACGAGCAGTACTTC. The encoded protein is CSALGSGAHYEQYF.

This clonotype showed up many times. This sequence joins TRBV5-1 and TRBJ2-3, with 10 bases identical to TRBD2. The CDR3 length is 17 residues. CDR1 SGHRS and CDR2 YFSETQ come from the germline V gene. Unmatched junction bases numbered 7, after V lost 0 bases and J lost 3 bases. CDR3 sequence reads: CASSLDPPAGGTDTQYF. CDR3 bases: TGCGCCAGCAGCTTGGACCCACCAGCGGGAGGGACAGATACGCAGTATTTT.

V usage is TRBV11-1 and J usage is TRBJ1-1; 7 bases are shared with TRBD1. V was clipped by 5 bases and J by 1 base; unmatched bases: 7. The CDR3 is made up of 15 amino acids. The germline gives CDR1 SGHAT, CDR2 FQDESV (reference sequence). The CDR3 loop is CASSPPTGWNTEAFF. The CDR3 DNA follows: TGTGCCAGCAGCCCCCCGACAGGGTGGAACACTGAAGCTTTCTTT.

The V gene is TRBV12-3 or TRBV12-4, the J gene TRBJ1-2, with D unresolved. This CDR3 is built from 13 residues. The V gene lost 5 bases and the J gene lost 0 bases, with 7 bases spanning the gap. For the CDR3, the DNA is TGTGCCAGCAGTACTGTGGCTAACTATGGCTACACCTTC. Translation: CASSTVANYGYTF.

A word on this clonotype: The germline gene is not matched at one end of the junction; a read error may be the cause. This sequence joins TRBV7-9 and TRBJ1-5; TRBD1 might be the D (6 bases). Looked up from germline, CDR1 is SEHNR and CDR2 is FQNEAQ (reference sequence). The CDR3 runs 16 residues. CDR3: CASSLGRTGAVQPQQF. CDR3 bases: TGTGCCAGCAGCTTAGGGAGGACGGGGGCGGTTCAGCCCCAGCAATTT. Complete variable domain (other parts from reference TRBV7-9 and TRBJ1-5): DTGVSQNPRHKITKRGQNVTFRCDPISEHNRLYWYRQTLGQGPEFLTYFQNEAQLEKSRLLSDRFSAERPKGSFSTLEIQRTEQGDSAMYLCASSLGRTGAVQPQQFGDGTRLSIL.

This clonotype was counted at least ten times. The chain links TRBV24-1 to TRBJ2-5; D gene unclear. The CDR3 extends over 15 amino acids. V lost 2 bases to trimming and J lost 5 bases, with 14 bases between them. Germline-derived CDR1 and CDR2 are KGHDR and SFDVKD. For the CDR3, the DNA is TGTGCCACCAGTGATTCAATGAGAAGTCTGGAGACCCAGTACTTC. The encoded protein is CATSDSMRSLETQYF.

CDR3 nucleotides: TGCAGTGCTAGTGGGACGGTGAACACTGAAGCTTTCTTT. It translates to CSASGTVNTEAFF. The chain has TRBV20-1 and TRBJ1-1; D perhaps matches TRBD1 (5 bases). The CDR3 loop spans 13 amino acids. CDR1 is DFQATT and CDR2 is SNEGSKA in the germline V gene (reference sequence). V shed 3 bases and J shed 0 bases, with 8 bases lying between them.

This clonotype was seen a handful of times. V gene TRBV20-1 combines with J gene TRBJ2-7; a possible D gene is TRBD1 (7 bases). In germline, CDR1 is DFQATT, CDR2 SNEGSKA (reference sequence). V was trimmed by 1 base and J by 4 bases, leaving 14 bases between them. This CDR3 comprises 14 residues. The CDR3 protein is CSARGAGQFYEQYF. The CDR3 DNA is TGCAGTGCTAGAGGGGCGGGACAGTTTTACGAGCAGTACTTC.

The table lists this clonotype with a few counts. The rearrangement joins TRBV5-1 to TRBJ2-1; D is possibly TRBD2 (6 bases). The CDR3 totals 16 residues. Trimming pared 3 bases from V and 7 bases from J, leaving 20 bases between. The germline gives CDR1 SGHRS, CDR2 YFSETQ. CDR3 region: CASSWPLFGGGNEQFF. CDR3 nucleotide sequence: TGCGCCAGCAGCTGGCCGTTGTTTGGGGGAGGTAATGAGCAGTTCTTC.

Remarks on this clonotype: Lacking the conserved final phenylalanine or tryptophan, this CDR3 likely reflects a read error. The V call is TRBV20-1, the J call TRBJ1-1; D is ambiguous. Trimming cost V 5 bases and J 0 bases, with 10 bases left between them. The CDR3 extends over 13 amino acids. Germline V gives CDR1 DFQATT, CDR2 SNEGSKA (reference sequence). Here the CDR3 reads CSAPITVNTEAFY. The CDR3 DNA reads as TGCAGTGCTCCTATAACAGTGAACACTGAAGCTTTCTAT.

About this clonotype itself: One end of the junction is discordant with germline, which a read error may explain. This chain links TRBV5-1 with TRBJ2-1; TRBD2 matches 13 bases. The CDR3 loop spans 15 amino acids. The germline V gene encodes CDR1 SGHRS and CDR2 YFSETQ. CDR3 sequence (DNA): TGCGCCAGCAGCTTGGGTCGGACTAGCGGGAGTATGGAGGTCTTC. Its protein product is CASSLGRTSGSMEVF.

This clonotype was seen a few times. CDR3 residues: CASSASGTSGRNEQFF. Written as DNA, the CDR3 is TGTGCCAGCAGTGCCTCCGGGACTAGCGGGAGGAATGAGCAGTTCTTC. The J gene is TRBJ2-1, the V gene TRBV12-3 or TRBV12-4; 15 nucleotides line up with TRBD2. The CDR3 is made up of 16 amino acids. With 5 bases clipped from V and 7 bases from J, the junction kept 6 bases outside the gene matches.

The genes are TRBV7-6 and TRBJ1-6; no firm D call. Trimming stripped 5 bases from V and 7 bases from J, with 12 bases between. Germline V CDR1 and CDR2: SGHVS, FNYEAQ. The CDR3 is 14 residues long. The CDR3 bases are TGTGCCAGCAGCCCCCAATCGGGGAATTCACCCCTCCACTTT. It yields the protein CASSPQSGNSPLHF.

This chain connects TRBV20-1 to TRBJ2-3; D gene uncertain. Trimming removed 5 bases at V and 4 bases at J, with 10 bases between. This CDR3 is built from 12 residues. The V gene's germline CDR1 is DFQATT and CDR2 SNEGSKA (reference sequence). The CDR3 sequence is CSAAPVSDTQYF. CDR3 nucleotide sequence: TGCAGTGCTGCCCCAGTATCAGATACGCAGTATTTT.

This clonotype was seen more than once but under ten times. V usage is TRBV2 and J usage is TRBJ2-7, with a weak D call TRBD2 (6 bases). V gave up 1 base and J gave up 7 bases, with 8 bases separating them. The CDR3 runs to 12 residues. Germline V gives CDR1 SNHLY, CDR2 FYNNEI. The CDR3 region has the DNA TGTGCCAGCAGTGAAGTTGGGGGGGAGCAGTACTTC. This translates into CASSEVGGEQYF.

This clonotype was seen a few times. The V gene is TRBV12-3 or TRBV12-4, the J gene TRBJ1-1; possibly TRBD1 for D (6 bases). The CDR3 consists of 13 residues. The V gene lost 3 bases and the J gene lost 7 bases, with 12 bases spanning the gap. The CDR3 sequence is CASSLAGAVEAFF. The CDR3, as DNA: TGTGCCAGCAGTTTGGCAGGGGCCGTTGAAGCTTTCTTT.

This clonotype was observed a few times. The chain combines TRBV5-1 with TRBJ1-2, with D perhaps TRBD1 (5 bases). V dropped 4 bases and J dropped 3 bases, with 16 bases sitting between them. The germline V gene has CDR1 SGHRS and CDR2 YFSETQ. This CDR3 spans 15 amino acids. CDR3: CASSPRQGGDYGYTF. For the CDR3, the DNA is TGCGCCAGCAGCCCCCGGCAGGGCGGCGACTATGGCTACACCTTC.

The chain links TRBV10-3 to TRBJ2-1; a weak D match, TRBD1 (7 bases). CDR1 and CDR2 (germline): ENHRY, SYGVKD. V was clipped by 0 bases and J by 6 bases, with 15 bases between them. CDR3 size: 16 residues. This chain's CDR3 is CAISESRRGPGNEQFF. The CDR3 DNA follows: TGTGCCATCAGTGAGTCAAGGAGGGGGCCTGGCAATGAGCAGTTCTTC.

The V gene is TRBV12-5, the J gene TRBJ2-4; 10 bases are shared with TRBD2. The length of the CDR3 is 13 residues. The germline V gene encodes CDR1 LGHNT and CDR2 FRNRAP. The J segment lost 16 bases and the V segment lost 1 base, leaving 7 bases of the junction unmatched. The CDR3 DNA sequence: TGTGCTAGTGGTTTGGACCTTAGCGGGAGGCTCTACTTC. This codes for CASGLDLSGRLYF.

This clonotype was counted a few times. The chain links TRBV28 to TRBJ2-5, with TRBD2 as a possible D gene (6 bases). Germline V gene data show CDR1 as MDHEN and CDR2 as SYDVKM. The length of the CDR3 is 16 residues. The germline V and J ends were trimmed by 7 bases and 0 bases, with 18 bases remaining between them. This CDR3 is CASTKLSGPYQETQYF. For the CDR3, the DNA is TGTGCCAGCACTAAATTGAGCGGGCCCTACCAAGAGACCCAGTACTTC.

The chain links TRBV11-2 to TRBJ1-1, with TRBD1 identical over 9 bases. Per germline, CDR1 SGHAT and CDR2 FQNNGV. The ends lost 5 bases at V and 0 bases at J; junction bases unmatched: 16. The CDR3 has 19 amino acids. DNA of the CDR3: TGTGCCAGCAGCCCACACAGGAGACAGGGGGGATCGATGAACACTGAAGCTTTCTTT. It encodes CASSPHRRQGGSMNTEAFF.

The V gene is TRBV5-1, the J gene TRBJ2-3; TRBD1 matches at 7 bases. CDR1 is SGHRS, CDR2 YFSETQ, per germline. The V segment lost 1 base and the J segment 4 bases; nucleotides outside the gene matches: 15. The CDR3 is 18 residues long. The CDR3: CASSLNRGQKTFADTQYF. CDR3 nucleotide sequence: TGCGCCAGCAGCTTGAACCGGGGACAGAAAACCTTCGCAGATACGCAGTATTTT.

The V and J genes are TRBV14 and TRBJ1-3, with D tentatively TRBD1 (6 bases). Germline V CDR1 and CDR2: SGHDN, FVKESK. This CDR3 has 16 residues. V lost 4 bases to trimming and J lost 4 bases, with 17 bases between them. CDR3 in amino acids: CASSRKSGTYGNTIYF. CDR3 DNA sequence: TGTGCCAGCAGCCGTAAAAGCGGGACATACGGAAACACCATATATTTT. Full variable domain (rest looked up from reference TRBV14 and TRBJ1-3): EAGVTQFPSHSVIEKGQTVTLRCDPISGHDNLYWYRRVMGKEIKFLLHFVKESKQDESGMPNNRFLAERTGGTYSTLKVQPAELEDSGVYFCASSRKSGTYGNTIYFGEGSWLTVV.

The V call is TRBV6-1, the J call TRBJ1-2; D unclear. CDR3 length: 13 amino acids. Germline CDR1 and CDR2: MNHNS and SASEGT. Trimming took off 6 bases at V and 3 bases at J, with 11 bases between the two ends. As DNA, the CDR3 is TGTGCCAGCAGCGTCGGAAGGGACTATGGCTACACCTTC. It is translated as CASSVGRDYGYTF.

The V gene is TRBV5-1, the J gene TRBJ2-7; 14 positions agree with TRBD2. The CDR3 spans 14 residues. CDR1 and CDR2 from the germline V gene are SGHRS and YFSETQ. The V segment lost 4 bases and the J segment 9 bases; nucleotides outside the gene matches: 6. CDR3 coding DNA: TGCGCCAGCAGCCCGAGACTAGCGGGAGGGCCGCAGTACTTC. Protein sequence: CASSPRLAGGPQYF.

The rearrangement links TRBV3-1 to TRBJ1-6; D unclear. V dropped 3 bases and J dropped 9 bases, with 15 bases sitting between them. This CDR3 has 15 amino acids. Germline V gene lookup returns CDR1 LGHDT and CDR2 YNNKEL (reference sequence). CDR3 amino acids: CASSQRSSRSSPLHF. DNA of the CDR3: TGTGCCAGCAGCCAGCGGTCCTCCAGGAGTTCACCCCTCCACTTT.

The sample holds many counts of this clonotype. The chain has TRBV12-3 or TRBV12-4 and TRBJ1-2; possible D gene TRBD1, 6 bases. CDR3 length: 11 residues. Trimming pared 3 bases from V and 7 bases from J, leaving 6 bases between. CDR3 loop: CASSFRGGYTF. The CDR3 DNA follows: TGTGCCAGCAGTTTCAGGGGTGGCTACACCTTC.

This clonotype has more than one count but fewer than ten. The gene calls are TRBV4-2 and TRBJ2-5, with 9 bases aligning to TRBD2. V shed 3 bases and J 5 bases; nucleotides not matched to a gene: 7. The CDR3 has 15 residues. The germline V gene encodes CDR1 LGHNA and CDR2 YNFKEQ. The CDR3 sequence: CASSQVAGESETQYF. For the CDR3, the DNA is TGTGCCAGCAGCCAGGTAGCGGGAGAGTCGGAGACCCAGTACTTC.

This clonotype was detected a few times. This sequence joins TRBV5-6 and TRBJ2-7; 8 nucleotides agree with TRBD2. The V and J ends lost 4 bases and 4 bases, in that order; junction bases with no gene match: 4. CDR1 is SGHDT, CDR2 YYEEEE, per germline. This CDR3 region has 13 residues. This CDR3 reads CASSAGLGYEQYF. Written as DNA, the CDR3 is TGTGCCAGCAGCGCGGGACTAGGATACGAGCAGTACTTC.